This section outlines one TCR beta chain sequence together with its context. V lost 0 bases, J lost 7 bases, and 9 bases stayed unmatched. Germline V gene sequence: CDR1 SGHDN, CDR2 FVKESK. CDR3 length equals 17 residues. Authors' analysis steps: Amplification with reference gene primers provided the estimates of nucleated cell counts. Method: immunoSEQ multiplex PCR; TCRdb's copy keeps in-frame clones and lacks some. D and trimming come from the DNA, and the V and J calls and clone size come from that table. Among 150,000 to 200,000 clones listed, around 87% were seen once. This sample was included in a study of blood T cell repertoires in COVID-19. Overall study: Sources were T cells, B-cell-depleted T cells, or PBMCs; the material itself was cDNA or gDNA.

The receptor was derived from a man aged 35 to 55 with active or convalescent COVID-19. Material: peripheral blood. This sequence joins TRBV14 and TRBJ1-6, with TRBD1 identical over 7 bases. The CDR3 DNA reads as TGTGCCAGCAGCCAAGATGTACGCGACAGGGTGAATTCACCCCTCCACTTT. Encoded protein: CASSQDVRDRVNSPLHF.